The 11 T cell receptor beta chains below come from one sample, sequenced in a study of CD8+ T cells in alopecia areata. Treatment defined: oral pan-JAK inhibitor, 5-10 mg twice daily. RNA was extracted and reverse transcribed into cDNA as the sequencing template. Sequencing used immunoSEQ multiplex PCR; TCRdb keeps in-frame clones, though not all of them. The sample shows approximately 170,000 clones, less than 80% of them seen only once. The specimen comprised CD4+ T cells sorted from blood, sampled at week 24, from a patient treated with tofacitinib. The receptors were sampled from a human donor with alopecia areata.

The chain recombines TRBV7-9 with TRBJ1-6, with 8 bases identical to TRBD1. After removal of 3 bases from V and 6 bases from J, the junction contained 1 base not matched to a gene. This CDR3 region has 14 residues. CDR1 SEHNR and CDR2 FQNEAQ come from the germline V gene (reference sequence). In DNA, the CDR3 is TGTGCCAGCAGCTTTGGACAGGGTAATTCACCCCTCCACTTT. As protein: CASSFGQGNSPLHF. Variable domain in full (rest from reference TRBV7-9 and TRBJ1-6): DTGVSQNPRHKITKRGQNVTFRCDPISEHNRLYWYRQTLGQGPEFLTYFQNEAQLEKSRLLSDRFSAERPKGSFSTLEIQRTEQGDSAMYLCASSFGQGNSPLHFGNGTRLTVT.

The genes are TRBV2 and TRBJ1-1, with 7 bases fitting TRBD1. Unmatched junction bases numbered 8, after V lost 8 bases and J lost 2 bases. In germline, CDR1 is SNHLY, CDR2 FYNNEI. The CDR3 sequence is 14 residues long. CDR3 nucleotide sequence: TGTGCCAGCGTTCTGGGAGGGGGCAACACTGAAGCTTTCTTT. Translated, it gives CASVLGGGNTEAFF.

J is TRBJ1-6 and V is TRBV2; D gene ambiguous. V lost 3 bases and J lost 7, with 10 bases in between. The CDR3 has 14 residues. In germline, CDR1 is SNHLY, CDR2 FYNNEI. The CDR3, as DNA: TGTGCCAGCAGTGACGAAGGATGGAATTCACCCCTCCACTTT. This translates into CASSDEGWNSPLHF.

This clone has just a few counts. The V and J genes are TRBV5-6 and TRBJ1-2; D ambiguous. The CDR3 extends over 13 amino acids. Trimming pared 2 bases from V and 7 bases from J, leaving 12 bases between. CDR1 is SGHDT and CDR2 is YYEEEE in the germline V gene. The CDR3 loop reads CASSLSGIGGYTF. The CDR3 DNA reads TGTGCCAGCAGCTTATCGGGGATCGGTGGCTACACCTTC. Full variable domain (missing parts from reference TRBV5-6 and TRBJ1-2): DAGVTQSPTHLIKTRGQQVTLRCSPKSGHDTVSWYQQALGQGPQFIFQYYEEEERQRGNFPDRFSGHQFPNYSSELNVNALLLGDSALYLCASSLSGIGGYTFGSGTRLTVV.

The chain combines TRBV5-1 with TRBJ2-2; D is unresolved. Germline assignment: CDR1 SGHRS and CDR2 YFSETQ. The CDR3 is made up of 12 amino acids. Trimming cost V 0 bases and J 6 bases, with 3 bases left between them. This CDR3 reads CASSLDSGELFF. Written as DNA, the CDR3 is TGCGCCAGCAGCTTGGATTCCGGGGAGCTGTTTTTT.

This clone was seen many times. The chain links TRBV5-1 to TRBJ1-1; D possibly corresponds to TRBD1 (5 bases). Trimming left V 0 bases short and J 4 bases short, with 13 bases between. The length of the CDR3 is 15 residues. The germline gives CDR1 SGHRS, CDR2 YFSETQ. Written as DNA, the CDR3 is TGCGCCAGCAGCTTGGATGGGACGTCGGGCACTGAAGCTTTCTTT. Amino acid sequence: CASSLDGTSGTEAFF.

This chain joins TRBV30 and TRBJ1-1, with no clear D. The CDR3 covers 13 residues. Germline V gene data show CDR1 as GTSNPN and CDR2 as SVGIG (reference sequence). V shed 2 bases and J shed 0 bases, with 7 bases lying between them. CDR3: CAWSRPVNTEAFF. As DNA, the CDR3 is TGTGCCTGGAGTCGTCCGGTGAACACTGAAGCTTTCTTT. Complete variable domain (other parts from reference TRBV30 and TRBJ1-1): SQTIHQWPATLVQPVGSPLSLECTVEGTSNPNLYWYRQAAGRGLQLLFYSVGIGQISSEVPQNLSASRPQDRQFILSSKKLLLSDSGFYLCAWSRPVNTEAFFGQGTRLTVV.

This clone was counted between two and nine times. CDR3 nucleotides: TGTGCTAGTGGTAATCAGGGGGGACGAGCCTACGAGCAGTACTTC. Protein: CASGNQGGRAYEQYF. The chain combines TRBV12-5 with TRBJ2-7, with D possibly TRBD1 on 7 matching bases. The V gene's germline CDR1 is LGHNT and CDR2 FRNRAP. The CDR3 length is 15 residues. V lost 5 bases, J lost 2 bases, and 16 bases lay in between.

This clone came up a few times. This sequence joins TRBV6-1 and TRBJ1-1; D unclear. This CDR3 has 12 residues. Germline CDR1 and CDR2: MNHNS and SASEGT. V was trimmed by 6 bases and J by 1 base, leaving 6 bases between them. The CDR3 loop reads CASSYRNTEAFF. In DNA, the CDR3 is TGTGCCAGCAGCTACAGGAACACTGAAGCTTTCTTT.

The chain combines TRBV2 with TRBJ2-3; D is ambiguous. Trimming shortened V by 6 bases and J by 1 base, and 8 bases separated the two germline ends. The CDR3 contains 13 residues. The germline CDR1 and CDR2 sequences are SNHLY and FYNNEI. CDR3 protein: CASRGFRTDTQYF. The DNA of the CDR3 is TGTGCCAGCAGGGGGTTTCGCACAGATACGCAGTATTTT.

The genes are TRBV30 and TRBJ2-7; 8 nucleotides align to TRBD2. CDR1 is GTSNPN, CDR2 SVGIG, per germline (reference sequence). The CDR3 length is 14 residues. V shed 0 bases and J 6 bases; nucleotides not matched to a gene: 7. This CDR3 is CAWSVGGTRFEQYF. For the CDR3, the DNA is TGTGCCTGGAGTGTTGGCGGGACTAGGTTCGAGCAGTACTTC.